The 21 T cell receptor beta chains given below trace back to one sample, sequenced in a study of regulatory T cells in long-lasting Graves disease. According to the study, TCR beta libraries were built with iRepertoire HTBI primers and CDR3-region Arm-PCR. TCRdb fed the multiplex PCR reads into MiXCR, producing one record per CDR3 protein. In the table there are 400,000 to 450,000 distinct CDR3 sequences, around 20% of which are singletons. Time point meaning: persistent/refractory GD, antithyroid drugs over 5 years with positive TRAb. PBMCs provided the RNA from which the TCR library was made. The sample was peripheral blood mononuclear cells (PBMCs), taken when the disease was refractory, from a patient treated with antithyroid drugs. These receptors were taken from a female donor with Graves disease.

V is TRBV20-1 and J is TRBJ2-3; D gene unclear. Germline-derived CDR1 and CDR2 are DFQATT and SNEGSKA (reference sequence). Trimming left V 4 bases short and J 1 base short, with 9 bases between. The CDR3 sequence is 13 residues long. CDR3: CSAIDQGTDTQYF. The CDR3 nucleotides read TGCAGTGCTATCGACCAGGGCACAGATACGCAGTATTTT.

This clonotype appeared many times. Here the CDR3 reads CATSGADSSNQETQYF. CDR3 nucleotide sequence: TGTGCCACCAGTGGTGCGGACAGTTCGAACCAAGAGACCCAGTACTTC. V usage is TRBV24-1 and J usage is TRBJ2-5; D is possibly TRBD1 (6 bases). The CDR3 sequence is 16 residues long. Deletions cut 5 bases from V and 0 bases from J, with 15 bases between. Germline CDR1 is KGHDR and CDR2 is SFDVKD.

This clonotype was seen a few times. The CDR3 DNA reads TGTGCCAGCAGCTTATTTGTCGCCGGGGAGCTGTTTTTT. This encodes CASSLFVAGELFF. This chain uses TRBV7-9 with TRBJ2-2; D gene uncertain. The CDR3 length is 13 residues. Trimming removed 2 bases at V and 6 bases at J, with 7 bases between. In germline, CDR1 is SEHNR, CDR2 FQNEAQ (reference sequence). Looking up the rest from reference TRBV7-9 and TRBJ2-2 gives the full variable domain: DTGVSQNPRHKITKRGQNVTFRCDPISEHNRLYWYRQTLGQGPEFLTYFQNEAQLEKSRLLSDRFSAERPKGSFSTLEIQRTEQGDSAMYLCASSLFVAGELFFGEGSRLTVL.

This clonotype was counted many times. The V call is TRBV28, the J call TRBJ2-7; a weak D match, TRBD2 (6 bases). The CDR3 is made up of 15 amino acids. V was pared by 6 bases and J by 2 bases, with 17 bases between. The germline gives CDR1 MDHEN, CDR2 SYDVKM. This CDR3 is CASRGTSGTAYEQYF. As DNA, the CDR3 is TGTGCCAGCAGAGGGACTTCCGGGACCGCCTACGAGCAGTACTTC.

This clonotype was found a few times. V and J are TRBV15 and TRBJ1-2; no reliable D call. Germline values: CDR1 LNHNV, CDR2 YYDKDF (reference sequence). The CDR3 contains 16 residues. V dropped 0 bases and J dropped 4 bases, with 15 bases sitting between them. DNA of the CDR3: TGTGCCACCAGCAGAGATACAGTTCCAGCAGTCTATGGCTACACCTTC. Translating it yields CATSRDTVPAVYGYTF.

This clonotype was seen at least ten times. J is TRBJ1-2 and V is TRBV6-1, with 8 bases lining up with TRBD1. J was trimmed by 2 bases and V by 6 bases; bases with no gene match: 8. The CDR3 runs 15 residues. Germline V gives CDR1 MNHNS, CDR2 SASEGT. This chain's CDR3 is CASRGSDRGNYGYTF. The CDR3 DNA reads TGTGCCAGCAGGGGTTCAGACAGGGGCAACTATGGCTACACCTTC.

This chain uses TRBV5-1 with TRBJ2-7, with 9 bases fitting TRBD1. The CDR3 spans 15 residues. J was trimmed by 7 bases and V by 0 bases; bases with no gene match: 8. Per the germline V gene, CDR1 is SGHRS and CDR2 is YFSETQ. CDR3 residues: CASSLVRTGDGEQYF. The DNA of the CDR3 is TGCGCCAGCAGCTTGGTCAGGACAGGGGACGGTGAGCAGTACTTC.

This clonotype was seen more than once but under ten times. The chain combines TRBV6-5 with TRBJ2-2, with D possibly matching TRBD1 (5 bases). V was pared by 3 bases and J by 0 bases, with 11 bases between. In germline, CDR1 is MNHEY, CDR2 SVGAGI. The CDR3 has 16 residues. CDR3 bases: TGTGCCAGCAGTTATTTAGGGGTCCCGAACACCGGGGAGCTGTTTTTT. Protein sequence: CASSYLGVPNTGELFF.

This clonotype was counted ten times or more. The chain couples TRBV6-2 or TRBV6-3 to TRBJ2-7, with 12 bases identical to TRBD2. CDR1 and CDR2 (germline): MNHEY, SVGEGT. J gave up 2 bases and V 4 bases, and 15 bases lay outside the gene matches. The CDR3 runs to 19 residues. The chain's CDR3 is CASSSGTVGLAGLTYEQYF. The CDR3 bases are TGTGCCAGCAGTTCCGGGACGGTGGGACTAGCGGGTCTGACCTACGAGCAGTACTTC.

Points on this clonotype: A much larger clone differs from this one at a single base, so this may be a read error. The conserved final phenylalanine or tryptophan is absent from the CDR3, which likely points to a read error. The chain employs TRBV6-2 or TRBV6-3 and TRBJ1-5; possible D gene TRBD1, 6 bases. V was cut by 7 bases and J by 2 bases, with 12 bases left in between. The CDR3 consists of 14 residues. Germline V gene data show CDR1 as MNHEY and CDR2 as SVGEGT. The CDR3 sequence is CASKQGVGNQPQHS. The CDR3 DNA reads TGTGCCAGCAAACAGGGTGTGGGCAATCAGCCCCAGCATTCT.

The rearrangement uses TRBV30 and TRBJ2-7; 13 bases line up with TRBD2. Losses at the gene ends were 0 bases for V and 6 bases for J; bases not matched to a gene: 11. The CDR3 runs 17 residues. Germline V gene sequence: CDR1 GTSNPN, CDR2 SVGIG (reference sequence). The CDR3 region has the DNA TGTGCCTGGAGTGTGGGGCGGACTAGCGGGAGCAGGGGCGAGCAGTACTTC. As protein: CAWSVGRTSGSRGEQYF.

This chain uses TRBV20-1 with TRBJ2-1; TRBD1 matches 8 bases. J lost 3 bases, V lost 1 base, and 11 bases had no gene match. The CDR3 covers 17 residues. The germline gives CDR1 DFQATT, CDR2 SNEGSKA (reference sequence). CDR3 amino acids: CSARVSRGTGSYNEQFF. The CDR3 bases are TGCAGTGCTAGAGTCAGCCGCGGGACAGGCAGCTACAATGAGCAGTTCTTC.

This clonotype has more than one count but fewer than ten. J is TRBJ2-4 and V is TRBV15, with 16 bases lining up with TRBD2. The CDR3 contains 17 residues. Trimming cost V 1 base and J 9 bases; bases outside gene matches: 6. Germline V gene lookup returns CDR1 LNHNV and CDR2 YYDKDF (reference sequence). CDR3: CATSRGGLAGGSGIQYF. The CDR3 DNA reads as TGTGCCACCAGCAGAGGGGGACTAGCGGGAGGGTCAGGCATTCAGTACTTC.

The chain combines TRBV7-9 with TRBJ1-1; 9 nucleotides agree with TRBD1. Germline V gene data show CDR1 as SEHNR and CDR2 as FQNEAQ (reference sequence). V lost 5 bases to trimming and J lost 1 base; unmatched junction nucleotides: 5. The CDR3 has 15 amino acids. The CDR3 loop is CASSKTGGGNTEAFF. Written as DNA, the CDR3 is TGTGCCAGCAGCAAAACAGGGGGCGGGAACACTGAAGCTTTCTTT.

This chain connects TRBV2 to TRBJ2-1; tentatively, D is TRBD1 (6 bases). V lost 9 bases and J lost 9, with 21 bases in between. This CDR3 region has 14 residues. In germline, CDR1 is SNHLY, CDR2 FYNNEI. DNA for the CDR3: TGTGCCAGAAAACAGGGTCGAGAAGCTAGTGAGCAGTTCTTC. Protein: CARKQGREASEQFF.

The chain links TRBV9 to TRBJ2-5; 10 nucleotides match TRBD2. The trim removed 4 bases at V and 4 bases at J, leaving 10 bases unmatched. This CDR3 comprises 16 residues. CDR1 is SGDLS and CDR2 is YYNGEE in the germline V gene. Here the CDR3 DNA reads TGTGCCAGCAGCATCGGGACTAGCGAGACTCGAGAGACCCAGTACTTC. Its protein product is CASSIGTSETRETQYF.

J is TRBJ2-2 and V is TRBV30; D is possibly TRBD1 (6 bases). Germline V gene sequence: CDR1 GTSNPN, CDR2 SVGIG (reference sequence). The CDR3 spans 15 residues. V dropped 1 base and J dropped 5 bases, with 14 bases sitting between them. CDR3 coding DNA: TGTGCCTGGAGTGATACAGGGTTCTTGACCGGGGAGCTGTTTTTT. Protein: CAWSDTGFLTGELFF.

This clonotype occurred many times. The chain joins TRBV3-1 to TRBJ1-2, with no clear D. Trimming cost V 0 bases and J 4 bases, with 12 bases left between them. This CDR3 region has 15 residues. CDR1 and CDR2 (germline): LGHDT, YNNKEL (reference sequence). The CDR3 sequence is CASSQDLRGVYGYTF. The CDR3 nucleotides are TGTGCCAGCAGCCAAGATTTACGTGGAGTCTATGGCTACACCTTC.

A remark on this clonotype: Germline is not matched at one junction end, which may reflect a read error. This rearrangement joins TRBV11-3 to TRBJ2-7; the D is unclear. CDR3 length: 13 amino acids. CDR1 is SGHNT, CDR2 YENEEA, per germline. This CDR3 reads CASSLGSSYEQHF. Written as DNA, the CDR3 is TGTGCCAGCAGCTTAGGTTCCTCCTACGAGCAGCACTTC.

This clonotype was observed a handful of times. The chain has TRBV4-3 and TRBJ2-7; tentative D call: TRBD2 (5 bases). The V and J ends lost 0 bases and 1 base respectively, with 13 bases between them. This CDR3 has 16 residues. Looked up from germline, CDR1 is LGHNA and CDR2 is YSLEER. CDR3 DNA: TGCGCCAGCAGCCAAGAGTATAGGACTTCTTCCTACGAGCAGTACTTC. Its translation: CASSQEYRTSSYEQYF.

This clonotype was seen a few times. V and J are TRBV19 and TRBJ1-1, with 8 bases that match TRBD1. Germline assignment: CDR1 LNHDA and CDR2 SQIVND (reference sequence). The CDR3 extends over 15 amino acids. Trimming removed 4 bases from V and 10 bases from J; junction bases left unmatched: 14. The CDR3 bases are TGTGCCAGTAGTAGCGGACAGGGAGATGGAGGGGGAGCTTTCTTT. It is translated as CASSSGQGDGGGAFF. Drawing the rest from reference TRBV19 and TRBJ1-1, the complete variable domain is DGGITQSPKYLFRKEGQNVTLSCEQNLNHDAMYWYRQDPGQGLRLIYYSQIVNDFQKGDIAEGYSVSREKKESFPLTVTSAQKNPTAFYLCASSSGQGDGGGAFFGQGTRLTVV.